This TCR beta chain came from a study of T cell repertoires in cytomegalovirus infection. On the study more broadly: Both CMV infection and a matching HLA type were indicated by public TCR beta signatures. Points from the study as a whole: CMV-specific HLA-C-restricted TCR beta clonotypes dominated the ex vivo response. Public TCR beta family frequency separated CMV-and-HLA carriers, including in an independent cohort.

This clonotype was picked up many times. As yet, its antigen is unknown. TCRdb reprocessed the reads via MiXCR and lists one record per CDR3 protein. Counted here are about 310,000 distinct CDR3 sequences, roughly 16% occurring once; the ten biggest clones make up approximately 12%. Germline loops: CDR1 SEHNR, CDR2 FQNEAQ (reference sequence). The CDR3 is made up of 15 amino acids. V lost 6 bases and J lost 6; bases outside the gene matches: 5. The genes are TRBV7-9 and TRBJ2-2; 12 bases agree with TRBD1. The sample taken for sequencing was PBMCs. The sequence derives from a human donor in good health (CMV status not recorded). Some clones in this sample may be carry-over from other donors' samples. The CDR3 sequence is CASRTGQGAAGELFF. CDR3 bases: TGTGCCAGCAGGACGGGACAGGGGGCAGCCGGGGAGCTGTTTTTT.